The present T cell receptor (beta chain) was sequenced within a study of cytomegalovirus exposure and HLA in healthy donors. Germline CDR1 is MGHRA and CDR2 is YSYEKL. Trimming left V 2 bases short and J 9 bases short, with 14 bases between. The length of the CDR3 is 14 residues. This clone was detected only a few times. Its antigen is unknown. General observations from the study: Previous analysis showed most TCR beta V segments were productive about 87% or about 30% of the time. More clonal expansion characterized HLA-associated TCR beta chains than equally common others in a later analysis.

With 60 Vbeta and 13 Jbeta primers, the PCR was carried out. Produced via immunoSEQ multiplex PCR; TCRdb's table is partial and in-frame only. Of some 180,000 clones listed, under 85% are singletons. V is TRBV4-1 and J is TRBJ2-1, with a possible D match to TRBD2 (5 bases). Specimen: PBMCs. The receptor was isolated from a woman between 18 and 29 years old in good health and CMV-seropositive. CDR3 sequence: CASSQQADVREQFF. The CDR3 nucleotides read TGCGCCAGCAGCCAACAAGCGGACGTGCGTGAGCAGTTCTTC.